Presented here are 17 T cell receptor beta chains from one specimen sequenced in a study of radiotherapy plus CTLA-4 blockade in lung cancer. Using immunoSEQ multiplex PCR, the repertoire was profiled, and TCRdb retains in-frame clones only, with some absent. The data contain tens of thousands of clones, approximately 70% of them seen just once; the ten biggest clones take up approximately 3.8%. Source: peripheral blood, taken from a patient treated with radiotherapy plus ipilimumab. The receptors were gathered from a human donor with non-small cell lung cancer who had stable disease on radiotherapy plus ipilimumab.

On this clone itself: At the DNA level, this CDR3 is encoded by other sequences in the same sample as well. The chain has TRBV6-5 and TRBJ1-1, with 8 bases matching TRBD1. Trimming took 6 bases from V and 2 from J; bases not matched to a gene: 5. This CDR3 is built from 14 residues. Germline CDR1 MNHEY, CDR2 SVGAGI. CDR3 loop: CASSFGQGNTEAFF. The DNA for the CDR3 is TGTGCCAGCAGCTTCGGACAGGGTAACACTGAAGCTTTCTTT.

The chain's CDR3 is CASSPTGTSGGELFF. CDR3 nucleotides: TGTGCCAGCAGCCCTACCGGGACTAGCGGCGGGGAGCTGTTTTTT. This chain uses TRBV11-3 with TRBJ2-2; 11 bases are a match to TRBD2. V gave up 5 bases and J gave up 7 bases; unmatched junction bases: 6. The length of the CDR3 is 15 residues. Germline assignment: CDR1 SGHNT and CDR2 YENEEA.

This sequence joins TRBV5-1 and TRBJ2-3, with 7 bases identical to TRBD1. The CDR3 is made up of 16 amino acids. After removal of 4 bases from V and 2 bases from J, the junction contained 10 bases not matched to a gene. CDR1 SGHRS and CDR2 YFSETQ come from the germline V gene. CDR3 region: CASSPDRVGPTDTQYF. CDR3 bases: TGCGCCAGCAGCCCAGACAGGGTCGGCCCCACAGATACGCAGTATTTT.

The CDR3 here is CASSFPRGAGGPLGEQYF. The CDR3 nucleotides are TGTGCCAGCAGCTTCCCTCGGGGAGCGGGAGGGCCTCTGGGGGAGCAGTACTTC. The chain uses TRBV11-2 and TRBJ2-7; TRBD2 matches 10 bases. Per germline, CDR1 SGHAT and CDR2 FQNNGV. J lost 7 bases, V lost 3 bases, and 18 bases had no gene match. The CDR3 is 18 residues long.

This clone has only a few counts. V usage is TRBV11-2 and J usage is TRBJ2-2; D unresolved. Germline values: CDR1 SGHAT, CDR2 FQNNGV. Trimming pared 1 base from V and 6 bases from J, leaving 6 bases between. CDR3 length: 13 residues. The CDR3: CASSLVRSGELFF. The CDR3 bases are TGTGCCAGCAGCTTAGTGAGATCCGGGGAGCTGTTTTTT.

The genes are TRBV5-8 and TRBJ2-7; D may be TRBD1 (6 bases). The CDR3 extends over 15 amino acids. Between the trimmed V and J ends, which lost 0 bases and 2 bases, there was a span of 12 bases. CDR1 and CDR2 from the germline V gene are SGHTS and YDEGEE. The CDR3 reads CASSLVGTHAYEQYF. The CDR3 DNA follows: TGTGCCAGCAGCTTGGTAGGGACACACGCCTACGAGCAGTACTTC.

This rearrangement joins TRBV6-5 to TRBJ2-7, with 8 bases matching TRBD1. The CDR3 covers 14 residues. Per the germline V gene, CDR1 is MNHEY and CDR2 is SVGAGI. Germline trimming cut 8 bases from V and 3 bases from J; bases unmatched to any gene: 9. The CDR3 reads CASSTGGSLYEQYF. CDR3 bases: TGTGCCAGCTCTACAGGGGGGAGCCTCTACGAGCAGTACTTC.

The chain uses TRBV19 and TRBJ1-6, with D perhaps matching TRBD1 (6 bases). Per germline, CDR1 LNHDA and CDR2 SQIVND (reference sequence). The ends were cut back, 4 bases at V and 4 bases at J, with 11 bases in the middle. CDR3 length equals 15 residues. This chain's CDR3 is CASSTGHPYNSPLHF. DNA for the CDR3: TGTGCCAGTAGTACGGGACATCCTTATAATTCACCCCTCCACTTT.

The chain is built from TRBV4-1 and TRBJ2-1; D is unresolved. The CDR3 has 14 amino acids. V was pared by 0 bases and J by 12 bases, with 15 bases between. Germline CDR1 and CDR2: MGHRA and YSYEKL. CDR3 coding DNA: TGCGCCAGCAGCCAAGATCTAGTTACAATTGGGCAGTTCTTC. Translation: CASSQDLVTIGQFF.

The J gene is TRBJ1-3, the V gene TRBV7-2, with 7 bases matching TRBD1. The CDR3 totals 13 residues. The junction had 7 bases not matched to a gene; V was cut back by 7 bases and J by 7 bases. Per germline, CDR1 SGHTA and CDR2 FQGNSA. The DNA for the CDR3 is TGTGCCAGCACTCGGACAGGAGGGAACACCATATATTTT. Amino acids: CASTRTGGNTIYF. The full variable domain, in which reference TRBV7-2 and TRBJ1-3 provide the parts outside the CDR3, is GAGVSQSPSNKVTEKGKDVELRCDPISGHTALYWYRQSLGQGLEFLIYFQGNSAPDKSGLPSDRFSAERTGGSVSTLTIQRTQQEDSAVYLCASTRTGGNTIYFGEGSWLTVV.

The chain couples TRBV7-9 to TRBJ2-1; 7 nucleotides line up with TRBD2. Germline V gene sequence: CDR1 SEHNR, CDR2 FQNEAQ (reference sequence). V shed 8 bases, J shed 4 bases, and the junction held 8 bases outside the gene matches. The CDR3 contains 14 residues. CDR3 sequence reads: CASPAGEVYNEQFF. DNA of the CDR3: TGTGCCAGCCCGGCGGGAGAGGTTTACAATGAGCAGTTCTTC.

The CDR3 here is CASSPQPLVFGDQEQFF. The CDR3 coding sequence is TGTGCCAGTAGTCCCCAACCGTTAGTATTCGGGGACCAAGAGCAGTTCTTC. The V and J genes are TRBV19 and TRBJ2-1; either TRBD1 or TRBD2 may supply D (5 bases each). This CDR3 has 17 amino acids. Germline-derived CDR1 and CDR2 are LNHDA and SQIVND (reference sequence). Trimming cost V 5 bases and J 10 bases, with 27 bases left between them.

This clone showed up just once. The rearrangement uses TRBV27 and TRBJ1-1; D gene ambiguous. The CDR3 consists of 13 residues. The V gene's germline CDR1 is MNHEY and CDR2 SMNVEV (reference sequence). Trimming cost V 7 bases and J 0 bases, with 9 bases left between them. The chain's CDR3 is CASNNYMNTEAFF. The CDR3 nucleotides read TGTGCCAGCAATAACTACATGAACACTGAAGCTTTCTTT.

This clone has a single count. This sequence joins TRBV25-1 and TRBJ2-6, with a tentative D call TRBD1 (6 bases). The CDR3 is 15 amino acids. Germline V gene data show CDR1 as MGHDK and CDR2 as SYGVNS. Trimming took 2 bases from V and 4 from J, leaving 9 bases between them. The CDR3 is CASSETGSGANVLTF. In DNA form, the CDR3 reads TGTGCCAGCAGTGAAACAGGGTCCGGGGCCAACGTCCTGACTTTC.

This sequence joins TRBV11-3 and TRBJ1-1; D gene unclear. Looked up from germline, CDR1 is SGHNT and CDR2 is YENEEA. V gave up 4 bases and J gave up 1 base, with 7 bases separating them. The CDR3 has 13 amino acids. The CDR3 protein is CASSYLSNTEAFF. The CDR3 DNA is TGTGCCAGCAGCTACCTCTCGAACACTGAAGCTTTCTTT.

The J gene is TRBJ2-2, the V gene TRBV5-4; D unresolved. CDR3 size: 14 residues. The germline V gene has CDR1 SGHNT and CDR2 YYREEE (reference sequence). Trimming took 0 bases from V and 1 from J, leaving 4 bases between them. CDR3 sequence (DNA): TGTGCCAGCAGCTTGGACTTGAACACCGGGGAGCTGTTTTTT. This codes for CASSLDLNTGELFF.

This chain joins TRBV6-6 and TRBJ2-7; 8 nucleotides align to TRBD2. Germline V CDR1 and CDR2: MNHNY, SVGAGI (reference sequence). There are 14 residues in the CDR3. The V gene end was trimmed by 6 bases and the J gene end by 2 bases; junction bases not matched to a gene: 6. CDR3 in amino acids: CASRPSGRPYEQYF. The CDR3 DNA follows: TGTGCCAGCAGGCCCAGCGGGAGACCCTACGAGCAGTACTTC.